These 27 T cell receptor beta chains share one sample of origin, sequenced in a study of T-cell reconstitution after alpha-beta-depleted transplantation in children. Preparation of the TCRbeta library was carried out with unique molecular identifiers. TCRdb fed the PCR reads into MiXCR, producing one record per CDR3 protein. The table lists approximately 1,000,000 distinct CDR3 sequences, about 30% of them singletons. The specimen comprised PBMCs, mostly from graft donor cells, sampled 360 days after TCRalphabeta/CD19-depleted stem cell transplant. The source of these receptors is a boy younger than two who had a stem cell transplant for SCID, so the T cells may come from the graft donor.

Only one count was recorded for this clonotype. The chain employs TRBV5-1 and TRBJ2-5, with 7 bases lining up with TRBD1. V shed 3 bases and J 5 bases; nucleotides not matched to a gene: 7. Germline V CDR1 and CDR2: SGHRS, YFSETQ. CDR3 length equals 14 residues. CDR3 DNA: TGCGCCAGCAGCTGGGACAGTATTTCGGAGACCCAGTACTTC. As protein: CASSWDSISETQYF. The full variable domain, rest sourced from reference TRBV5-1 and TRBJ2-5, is KAGVTQTPRYLIKTRGQQVTLSCSPISGHRSVSWYQQTPGQGLQFLFEYFSETQRNKGNFPGRFSGRQFSNSRSEMNVSTLELGDSALYLCASSWDSISETQYFGPGTRLLVL.

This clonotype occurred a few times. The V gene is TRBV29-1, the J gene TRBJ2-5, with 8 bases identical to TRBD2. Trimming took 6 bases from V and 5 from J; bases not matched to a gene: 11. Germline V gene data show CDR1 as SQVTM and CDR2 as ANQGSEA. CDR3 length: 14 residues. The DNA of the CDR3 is TGCAGCGTCGGGGGGACTAGGGGGGCGGAGACCCAGTACTTC. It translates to CSVGGTRGAETQYF.

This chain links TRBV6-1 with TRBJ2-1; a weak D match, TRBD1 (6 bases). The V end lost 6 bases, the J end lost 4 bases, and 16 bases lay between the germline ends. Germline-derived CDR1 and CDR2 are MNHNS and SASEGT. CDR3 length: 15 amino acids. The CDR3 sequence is CASRNRGYGYNEQFF. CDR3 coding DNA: TGTGCCAGCAGAAATAGGGGGTACGGGTACAATGAGCAGTTCTTC.

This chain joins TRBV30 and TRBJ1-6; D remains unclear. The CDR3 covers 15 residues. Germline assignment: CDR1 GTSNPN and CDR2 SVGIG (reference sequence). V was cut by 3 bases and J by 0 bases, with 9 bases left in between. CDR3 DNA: TGTGCCTGGAGCTCTCTAGTCTCCTATAATTCACCCCTCCACTTT. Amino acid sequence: CAWSSLVSYNSPLHF.

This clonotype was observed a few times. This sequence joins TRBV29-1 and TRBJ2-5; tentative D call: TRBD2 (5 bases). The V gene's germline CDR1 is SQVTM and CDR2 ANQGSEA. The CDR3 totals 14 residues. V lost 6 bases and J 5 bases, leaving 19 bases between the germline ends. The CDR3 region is CSVESARGGETQYF. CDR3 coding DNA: TGCAGCGTGGAGTCGGCACGGGGTGGCGAGACCCAGTACTTC.

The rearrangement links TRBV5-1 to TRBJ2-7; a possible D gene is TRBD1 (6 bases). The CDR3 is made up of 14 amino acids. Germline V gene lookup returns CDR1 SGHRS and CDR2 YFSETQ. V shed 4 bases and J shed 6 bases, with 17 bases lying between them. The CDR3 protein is CASSPRTDLGEQYF. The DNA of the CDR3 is TGCGCCAGCAGCCCAAGGACAGATCTAGGCGAGCAGTACTTC.

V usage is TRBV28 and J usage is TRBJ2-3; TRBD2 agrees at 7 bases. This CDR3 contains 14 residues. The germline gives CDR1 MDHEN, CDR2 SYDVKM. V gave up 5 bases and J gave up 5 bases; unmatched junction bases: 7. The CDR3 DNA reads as TGTGCCAGCAGTGGACTAGTGGAGGGAGATACGCAGTATTTT. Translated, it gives CASSGLVEGDTQYF.

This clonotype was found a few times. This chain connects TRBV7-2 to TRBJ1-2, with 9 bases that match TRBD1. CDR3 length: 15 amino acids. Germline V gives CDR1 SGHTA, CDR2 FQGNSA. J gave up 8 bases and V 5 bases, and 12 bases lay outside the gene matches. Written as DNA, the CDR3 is TGTGCCAGCAGCACCGGGACAGGGATAAGCGGGGGCTACACCTTC. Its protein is CASSTGTGISGGYTF.

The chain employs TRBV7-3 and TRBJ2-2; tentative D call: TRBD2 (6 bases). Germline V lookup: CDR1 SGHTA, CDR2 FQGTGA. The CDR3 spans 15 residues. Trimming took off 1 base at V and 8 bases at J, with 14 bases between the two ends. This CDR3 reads CASSLMGLDRGELFF. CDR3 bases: TGTGCCAGCAGCTTAATGGGACTCGATCGGGGGGAGCTGTTTTTT.

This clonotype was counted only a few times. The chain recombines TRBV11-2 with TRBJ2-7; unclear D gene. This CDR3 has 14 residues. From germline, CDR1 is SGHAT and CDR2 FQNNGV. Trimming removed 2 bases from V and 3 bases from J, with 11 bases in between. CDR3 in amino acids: CASSLRAINYEQYF. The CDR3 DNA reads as TGTGCCAGCAGCTTACGGGCCATCAACTACGAGCAGTACTTC.

CDR3 bases: TGTGCCAGTAGTACTGTGGGTTCTGGGGCCAACGTCCTGACTTTC. Amino acids: CASSTVGSGANVLTF. The rearrangement joins TRBV19 to TRBJ2-6; D is undetermined. Trimming shortened V by 4 bases and J by 1 base, and 8 bases separated the two germline ends. This CDR3 is 15 amino acids long. The germline V gene encodes CDR1 LNHDA and CDR2 SQIVND (reference sequence).

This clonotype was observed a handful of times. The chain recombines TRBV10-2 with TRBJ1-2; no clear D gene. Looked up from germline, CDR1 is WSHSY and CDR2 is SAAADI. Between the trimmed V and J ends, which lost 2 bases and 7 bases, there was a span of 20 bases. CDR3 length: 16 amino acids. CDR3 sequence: CASSEDLLTSWGGYTF. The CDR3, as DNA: TGCGCCAGCAGTGAGGACCTGCTCACTTCTTGGGGTGGCTACACCTTC.

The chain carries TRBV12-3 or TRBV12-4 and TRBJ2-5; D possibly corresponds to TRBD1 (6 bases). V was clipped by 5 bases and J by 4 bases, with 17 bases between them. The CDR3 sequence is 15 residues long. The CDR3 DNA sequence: TGTGCCAGCAGTCCCGGACAGACTACGTTAGAGACCCAGTACTTC. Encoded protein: CASSPGQTTLETQYF.

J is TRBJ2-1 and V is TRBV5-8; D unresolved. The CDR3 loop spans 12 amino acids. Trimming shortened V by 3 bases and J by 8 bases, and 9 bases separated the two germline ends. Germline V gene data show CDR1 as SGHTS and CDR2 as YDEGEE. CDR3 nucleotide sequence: TGTGCCAGCAGCTGGCTCCCACATGAGCAGTTCTTC. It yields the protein CASSWLPHEQFF.

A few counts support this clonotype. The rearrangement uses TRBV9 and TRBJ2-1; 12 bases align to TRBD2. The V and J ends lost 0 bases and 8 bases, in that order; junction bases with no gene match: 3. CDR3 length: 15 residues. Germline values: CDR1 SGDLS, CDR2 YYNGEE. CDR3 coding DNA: TGTGCCAGCAGCGTAGGACTAGCGGGGGTCTATGAGCAGTTCTTC. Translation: CASSVGLAGVYEQFF.

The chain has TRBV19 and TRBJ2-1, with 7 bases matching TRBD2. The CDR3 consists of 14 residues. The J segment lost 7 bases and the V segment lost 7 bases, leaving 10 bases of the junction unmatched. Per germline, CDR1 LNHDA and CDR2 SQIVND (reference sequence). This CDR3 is CASNPGGRRNEQFF. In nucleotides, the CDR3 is TGTGCCAGTAACCCCGGGGGGAGGAGAAATGAGCAGTTCTTC.

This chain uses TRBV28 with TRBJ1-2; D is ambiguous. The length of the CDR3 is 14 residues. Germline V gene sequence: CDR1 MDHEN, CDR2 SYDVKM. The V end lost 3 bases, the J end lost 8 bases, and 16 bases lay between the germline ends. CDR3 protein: CASSLVQNLLGYTF. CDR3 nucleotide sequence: TGTGCCAGCAGTTTGGTACAGAACCTTTTAGGCTACACCTTC.

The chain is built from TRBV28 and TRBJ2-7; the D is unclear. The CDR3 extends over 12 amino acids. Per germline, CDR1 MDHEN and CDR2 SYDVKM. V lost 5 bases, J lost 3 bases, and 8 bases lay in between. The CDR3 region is CASSPPLYEQYF. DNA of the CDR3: TGTGCCAGCAGTCCTCCCCTCTACGAGCAGTACTTC.

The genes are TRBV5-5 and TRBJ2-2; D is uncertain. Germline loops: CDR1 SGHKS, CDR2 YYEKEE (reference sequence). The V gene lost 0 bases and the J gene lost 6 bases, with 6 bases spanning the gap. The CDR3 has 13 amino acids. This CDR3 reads CASSLVEPGELFF. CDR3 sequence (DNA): TGTGCCAGCAGCTTGGTGGAGCCCGGGGAGCTGTTTTTT.

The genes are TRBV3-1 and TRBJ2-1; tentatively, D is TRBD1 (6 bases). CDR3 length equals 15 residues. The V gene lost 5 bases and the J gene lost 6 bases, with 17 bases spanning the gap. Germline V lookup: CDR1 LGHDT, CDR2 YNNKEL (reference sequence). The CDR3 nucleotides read TGTGCCAGCAGCGTTCGACAGGCTTACCTCAATGAGCAGTTCTTC. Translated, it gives CASSVRQAYLNEQFF.

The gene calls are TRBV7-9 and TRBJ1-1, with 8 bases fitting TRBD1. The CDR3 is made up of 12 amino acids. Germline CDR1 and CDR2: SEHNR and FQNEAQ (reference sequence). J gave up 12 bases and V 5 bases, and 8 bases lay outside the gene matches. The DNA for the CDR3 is TGTGCCAGCAGCCCAGGGGGCGGAAAACCTTTCTTT. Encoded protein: CASSPGGGKPFF.

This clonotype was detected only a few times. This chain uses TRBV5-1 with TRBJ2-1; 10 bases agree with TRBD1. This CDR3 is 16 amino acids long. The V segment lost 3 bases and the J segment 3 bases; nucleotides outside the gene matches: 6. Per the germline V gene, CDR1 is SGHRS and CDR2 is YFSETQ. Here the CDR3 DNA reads TGCGCCAGCAGCTCCTTGACAGGGGGCTTCTACAATGAGCAGTTCTTC. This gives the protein CASSSLTGGFYNEQFF.

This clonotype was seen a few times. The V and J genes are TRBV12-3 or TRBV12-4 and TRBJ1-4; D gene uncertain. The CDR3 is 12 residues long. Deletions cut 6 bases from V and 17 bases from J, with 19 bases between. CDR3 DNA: TGTGCCAGCAGCCCCGGGCAGCAGCCACCTTTTTTT. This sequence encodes CASSPGQQPPFF.

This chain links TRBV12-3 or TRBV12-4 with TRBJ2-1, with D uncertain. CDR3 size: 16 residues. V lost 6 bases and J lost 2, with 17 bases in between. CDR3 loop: CASSPRVTDPYNEQFF. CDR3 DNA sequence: TGTGCCAGCAGCCCTCGGGTAACAGACCCCTACAATGAGCAGTTCTTC.

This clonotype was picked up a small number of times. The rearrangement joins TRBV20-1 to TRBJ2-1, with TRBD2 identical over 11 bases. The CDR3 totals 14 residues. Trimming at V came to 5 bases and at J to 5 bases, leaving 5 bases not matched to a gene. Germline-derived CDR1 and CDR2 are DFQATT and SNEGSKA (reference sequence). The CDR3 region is CSALLAGGHNEQFF. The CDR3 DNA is TGCAGTGCTCTTCTAGCGGGGGGACACAATGAGCAGTTCTTC.

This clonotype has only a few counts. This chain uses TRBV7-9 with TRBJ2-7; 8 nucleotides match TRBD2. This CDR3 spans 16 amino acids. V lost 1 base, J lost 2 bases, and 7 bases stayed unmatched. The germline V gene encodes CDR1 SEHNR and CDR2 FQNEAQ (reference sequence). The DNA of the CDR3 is TGTGCCAGCAGCTTAGAGGCGGGAGGATTTACCTACGAGCAGTACTTC. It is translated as CASSLEAGGFTYEQYF.

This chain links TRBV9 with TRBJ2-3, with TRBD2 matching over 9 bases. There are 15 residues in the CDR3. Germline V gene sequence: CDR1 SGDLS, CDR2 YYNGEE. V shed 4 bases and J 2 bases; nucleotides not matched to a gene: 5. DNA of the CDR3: TGTGCCAGCAGCATGACTAGCGGATCCACAGATACGCAGTATTTT. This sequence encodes CASSMTSGSTDTQYF.